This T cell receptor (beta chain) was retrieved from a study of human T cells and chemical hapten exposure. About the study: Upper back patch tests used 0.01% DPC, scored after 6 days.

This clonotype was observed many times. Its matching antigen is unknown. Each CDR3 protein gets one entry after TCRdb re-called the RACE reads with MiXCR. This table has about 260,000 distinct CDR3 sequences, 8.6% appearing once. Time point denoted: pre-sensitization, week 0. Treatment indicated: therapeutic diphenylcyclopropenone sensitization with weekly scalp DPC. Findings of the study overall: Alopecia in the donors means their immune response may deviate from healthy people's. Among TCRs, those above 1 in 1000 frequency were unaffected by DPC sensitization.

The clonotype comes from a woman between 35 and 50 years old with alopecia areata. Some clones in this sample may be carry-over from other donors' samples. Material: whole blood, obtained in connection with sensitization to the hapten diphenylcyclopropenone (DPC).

The CDR3, as DNA: TGCGCCAGCAGCCAAGAAGCTTCCAGGGCTGAGCAGTTCTTC. It codes for CASSQEASRAEQFF. The chain links TRBV4-1 to TRBJ2-1, with D possibly matching TRBD1 (5 bases). The CDR3 runs to 14 residues. CDR1 is MGHRA and CDR2 is YSYEKL in the germline V gene. Trimming removed 0 bases from V and 9 bases from J, with 12 bases in between.